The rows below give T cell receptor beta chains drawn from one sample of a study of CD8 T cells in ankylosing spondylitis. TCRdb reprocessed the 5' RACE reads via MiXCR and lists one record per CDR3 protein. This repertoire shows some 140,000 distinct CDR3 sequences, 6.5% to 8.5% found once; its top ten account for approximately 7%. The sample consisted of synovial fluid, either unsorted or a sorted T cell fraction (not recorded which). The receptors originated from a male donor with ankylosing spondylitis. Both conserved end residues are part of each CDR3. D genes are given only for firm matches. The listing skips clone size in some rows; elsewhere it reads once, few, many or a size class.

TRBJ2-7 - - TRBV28 TGTGCCAGCAGACGTGGGGGGTTGGCCTACGAGCAGTACTTC CASRRGGLAYEQYF
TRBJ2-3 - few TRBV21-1 TGTGCCAGCAGCCCGCCTTCAGATACGCAGTATTTT CASSPPSDTQYF
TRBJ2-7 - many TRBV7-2 TGTGCCAGCAGCCCTGACAGGTTCTACGAGCAGTACTTC CASSPDRFYEQYF
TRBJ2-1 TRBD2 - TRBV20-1 TGCAGTGCTAGCCCCCGGACTAGCGGGATCTCCTACAATGAGCAGTTCTTC CSASPRTSGISYNEQFF
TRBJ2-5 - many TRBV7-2 TGTGCCAGCAGCCTAAAAGGAATGTGGGGGGAGACCCAGTACTTC CASSLKGMWGETQYF
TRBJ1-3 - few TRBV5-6 TGTGCCAGCAGCTTCGACCTGACCCCCGGAAGCCCCGTTGGAAACACCATATATTTT CASSFDLTPGSPVGNTIYF
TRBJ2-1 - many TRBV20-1 TGCAGTGCTAGTCCAGGGAGCTCCTACAATGAGCAGTTCTTC CSASPGSSYNEQFF
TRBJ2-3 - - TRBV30 TGTGCCTGGAGTCGACTACGAGATACGCAGTATTTT CAWSRLRDTQYF
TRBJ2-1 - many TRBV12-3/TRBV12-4 TGTGCCAGCAGTTTAGTGGTAGCCGTGTACAATGAGCAGTTCTTC CASSLVVAVYNEQFF
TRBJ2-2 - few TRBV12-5 TGTGCTAGTGGTTCCGACTCCGGGGTCGCCGGGGAGCTGTTTTTT CASGSDSGVAGELFF
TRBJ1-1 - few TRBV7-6 TGTGCCAGCAGCTTTCCGGGTAGAAGTGAAGCTTTCTTT CASSFPGRSEAFF
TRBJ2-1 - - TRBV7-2 TGTGCCAGCAGCTTAGTACGGCTCAATGAGCAGTTCTTC CASSLVRLNEQFF
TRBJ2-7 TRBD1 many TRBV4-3 TGCGCCAGCAGCCAAGGGGGACAGCCCAGGGGCTACGAGCAGTACTTC CASSQGGQPRGYEQYF
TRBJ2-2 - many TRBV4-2 TGTGCCAGCAGCCCCCACCGGGGCCTTGGCACCGGGGAGCTGTTTTTT CASSPHRGLGTGELFF
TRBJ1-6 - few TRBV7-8 TGTGCCAGCAGCTTAGAAGGGTACTCACCCCTCCACTTT CASSLEGYSPLHF
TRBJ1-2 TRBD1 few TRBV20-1 TGCAGTGCTAGATCACAGGGGGCGCGATATGGCTACACCTTC CSARSQGARYGYTF